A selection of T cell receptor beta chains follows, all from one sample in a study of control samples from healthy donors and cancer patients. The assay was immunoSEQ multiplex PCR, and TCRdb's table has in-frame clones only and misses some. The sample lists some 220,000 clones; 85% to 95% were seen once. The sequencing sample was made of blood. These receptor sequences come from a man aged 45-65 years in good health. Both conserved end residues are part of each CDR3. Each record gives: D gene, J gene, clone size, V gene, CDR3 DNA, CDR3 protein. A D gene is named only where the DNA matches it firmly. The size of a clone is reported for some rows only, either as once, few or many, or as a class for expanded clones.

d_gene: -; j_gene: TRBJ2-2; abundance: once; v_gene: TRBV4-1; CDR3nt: TGCGCCAGCAGCCGATCTAGCGACGCCGGGGAGCTGTTTTTT; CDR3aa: CASSRSSDAGELFF
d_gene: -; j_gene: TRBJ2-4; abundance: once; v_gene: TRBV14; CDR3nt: TGTGCCAGCAGCCAAGATTGGGGGACACGGCACATTCAGTACTTC; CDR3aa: CASSQDWGTRHIQYF
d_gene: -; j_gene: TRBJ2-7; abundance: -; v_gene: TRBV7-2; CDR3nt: TGTGCCAGCAGTCCTACGGGCAGGGTATCCTACGAGCAGTACTTC; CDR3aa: CASSPTGRVSYEQYF
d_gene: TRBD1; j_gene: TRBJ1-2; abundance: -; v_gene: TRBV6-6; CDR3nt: TGTGCCAGCAGTCCCAGACAGGGGGCAAACTATGGCTACACCTTC; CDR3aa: CASSPRQGANYGYTF
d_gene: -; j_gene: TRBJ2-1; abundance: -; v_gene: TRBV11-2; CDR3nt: TGTGCCAGCAGCTCCAAGGGTCGGGGAACACACAATGAGCAGTTCTTC; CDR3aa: CASSSKGRGTHNEQFF
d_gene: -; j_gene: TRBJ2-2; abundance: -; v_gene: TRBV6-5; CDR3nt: TGTGCCAGCAGTCTCGGAAACACCGGGGAGCTGTTTTTT; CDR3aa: CASSLGNTGELFF
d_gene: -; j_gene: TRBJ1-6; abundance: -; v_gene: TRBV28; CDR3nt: TGTGCCAGCTCGGTTAATTCACCCCTCCACTTT; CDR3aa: CASSVNSPLHF
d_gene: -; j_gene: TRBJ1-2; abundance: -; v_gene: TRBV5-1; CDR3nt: TGCGCCAGCAGCTGGGGCCCGGGAAACGGCGATGGCTACACCTTC; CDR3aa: CASSWGPGNGDGYTF
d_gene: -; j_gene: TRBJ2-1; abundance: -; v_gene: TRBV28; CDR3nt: TGTGCCAGCAGCCAGGACAGCTCCTTCTACAATGAGCAGTTCTTC; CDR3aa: CASSQDSSFYNEQFF
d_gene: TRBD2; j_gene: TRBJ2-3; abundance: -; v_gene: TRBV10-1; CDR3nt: TGCGCCAGCAGCTCCGGCGGCGCGGGGGATAGCACAGATACGCAGTATTTT; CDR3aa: CASSSGGAGDSTDTQYF
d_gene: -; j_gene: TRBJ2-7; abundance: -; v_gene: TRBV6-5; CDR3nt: TGTGCCCGCGGACGGGGGATCCACGAGCAGTACTTC; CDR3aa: CARGRGIHEQYF
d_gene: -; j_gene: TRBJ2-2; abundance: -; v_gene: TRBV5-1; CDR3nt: TGCGCCAGCAGCCCCGTGCCAACGGCTTTGAACACCGGGGAGCTGTTTTTT; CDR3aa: CASSPVPTALNTGELFF
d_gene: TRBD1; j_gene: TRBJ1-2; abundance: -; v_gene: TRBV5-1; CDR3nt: TGCGCCAGCAGCTTGGGGCCCCTTGGACAGGGTAGCTACACCTTC; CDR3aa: CASSLGPLGQGSYTF
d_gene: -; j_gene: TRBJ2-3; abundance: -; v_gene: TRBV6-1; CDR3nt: TGTGCCAGCAGTGAAGGGGGTTATACGCAGTATTTT; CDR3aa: CASSEGGYTQYF
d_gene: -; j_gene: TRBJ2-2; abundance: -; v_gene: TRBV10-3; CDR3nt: TGTGCCATCAGTGAGACAAGACAGTTATCAGGGGAGCTGTTTTTT; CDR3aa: CAISETRQLSGELFF
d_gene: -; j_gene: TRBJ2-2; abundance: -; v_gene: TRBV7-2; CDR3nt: TGTGCCAGCAGCCCCCGTTCGGGTCGGGCCGGGGAGCTGTTTTTT; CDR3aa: CASSPRSGRAGELFF
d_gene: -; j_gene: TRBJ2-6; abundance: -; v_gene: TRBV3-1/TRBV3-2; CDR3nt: TGTGCCAGCAGCCATCCCTCTGGGGCCAACGTCCTGACTTTC; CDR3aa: CASSHPSGANVLTF
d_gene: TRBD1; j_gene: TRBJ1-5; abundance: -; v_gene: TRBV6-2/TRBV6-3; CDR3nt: TGTGCCAGCAGTCGTACAGGGGGCGGTCAGCCCCAGCATTTT; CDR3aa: CASSRTGGGQPQHF
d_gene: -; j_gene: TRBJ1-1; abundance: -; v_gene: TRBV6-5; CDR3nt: TGTGCCAGCAGTTTGGTCCGTAACACTGAAGCTTTCTTT; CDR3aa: CASSLVRNTEAFF
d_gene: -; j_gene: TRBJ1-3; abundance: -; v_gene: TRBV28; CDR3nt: TGTGCCAGCAGATATCAAGACCGTTCTGGAAACACCATATATTTT; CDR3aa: CASRYQDRSGNTIYF
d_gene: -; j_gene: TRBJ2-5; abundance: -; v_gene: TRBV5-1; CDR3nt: TGCGCCAGCAGCTTGGTAGGGCAAGAGACCCAGTACTTC; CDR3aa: CASSLVGQETQYF
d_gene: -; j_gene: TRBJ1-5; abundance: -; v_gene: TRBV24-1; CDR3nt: TGTGCCACTTCGGGACGGCCTTATAGCAATCAGCCCCAGCATTTT; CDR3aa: CATSGRPYSNQPQHF
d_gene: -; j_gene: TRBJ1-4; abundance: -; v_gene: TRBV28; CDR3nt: TGTGCCAGCAGTCGTCAAAGGGGCTATGGTGAAAAACTGTTTTTT; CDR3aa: CASSRQRGYGEKLFF
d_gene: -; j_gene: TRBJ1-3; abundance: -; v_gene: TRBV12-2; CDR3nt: TGTGCAAGTCGCTTGATGCGTCAGGGGGGCACCATATATTTT; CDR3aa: CASRLMRQGGTIYF
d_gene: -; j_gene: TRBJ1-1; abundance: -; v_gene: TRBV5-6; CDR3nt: TGTGCCAGCAGCTTGGCCAAGAGTTCGCGTGGGCCCAGTGAAGCTTTCTTT; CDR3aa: CASSLAKSSRGPSEAFF
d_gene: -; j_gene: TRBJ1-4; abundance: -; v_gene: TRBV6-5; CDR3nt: TGTGCCAGCATAACGTCAACGGGGGAAAAACTGTTTTTT; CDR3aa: CASITSTGEKLFF
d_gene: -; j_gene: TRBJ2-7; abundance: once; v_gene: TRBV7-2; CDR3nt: TGTGCCAGCAGCCGTGGAAGCTACGAGCAGTACTTC; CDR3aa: CASSRGSYEQYF
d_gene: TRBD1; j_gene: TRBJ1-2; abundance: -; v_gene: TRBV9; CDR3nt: TGTGCCAGCAGCGCAACTACAGGGGCTAACTATGGCTACACCTTC; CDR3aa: CASSATTGANYGYTF
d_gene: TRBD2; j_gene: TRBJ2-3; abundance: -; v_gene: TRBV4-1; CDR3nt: TGCGCCAGCAGCCTTAGCGGGGAGGGAGATACGCAGTATTTT; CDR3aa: CASSLSGEGDTQYF
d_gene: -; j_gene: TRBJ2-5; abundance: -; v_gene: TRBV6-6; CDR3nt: TGTGCCAGCAGTCCTACTCCGGGACAACAGGAGGGTACAGAGACCCAGTACTTC; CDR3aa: CASSPTPGQQEGTETQYF
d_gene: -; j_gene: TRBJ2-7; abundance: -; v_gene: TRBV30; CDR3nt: TGTGCCTGGAGTGACAATTCCCACGAGCAGTACTTC; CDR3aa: CAWSDNSHEQYF
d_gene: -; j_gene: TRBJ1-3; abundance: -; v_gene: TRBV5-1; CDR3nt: TGCGCCAGCAGCCCCACATGGGTCTCTGGAAACACCATATATTTT; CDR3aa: CASSPTWVSGNTIYF
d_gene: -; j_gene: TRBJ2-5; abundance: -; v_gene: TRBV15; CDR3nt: TGTGCCACCAGCAGAGGAGAGCCCCAAGAGACCCAGTACTTC; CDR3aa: CATSRGEPQETQYF
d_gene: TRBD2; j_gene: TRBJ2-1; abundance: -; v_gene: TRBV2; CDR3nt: TGTGCCAGCTTCCGGGCGGGGGGCCTGAATGAGCAGTTCTTC; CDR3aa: CASFRAGGLNEQFF
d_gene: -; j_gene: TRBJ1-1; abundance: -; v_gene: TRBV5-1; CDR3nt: TGCGCCAGCAGCTTGGACCGGAACACTGAAGCTTTCTTT; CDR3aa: CASSLDRNTEAFF
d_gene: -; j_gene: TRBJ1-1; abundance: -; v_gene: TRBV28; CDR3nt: TGTGCCAGCAGTGCAGGGACCACTGAAGCTTTCTTT; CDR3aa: CASSAGTTEAFF
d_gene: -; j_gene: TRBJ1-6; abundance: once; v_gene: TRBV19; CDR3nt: TGTGCCAGTACGAAGAGCTCCTATAATTCACCCCTCCACTTT; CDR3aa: CASTKSSYNSPLHF
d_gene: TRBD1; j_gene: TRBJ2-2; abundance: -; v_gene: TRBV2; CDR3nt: TGTGCCAGCAGCCGGACAGGGAACACCGGGGAGCTGTTTTTT; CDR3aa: CASSRTGNTGELFF
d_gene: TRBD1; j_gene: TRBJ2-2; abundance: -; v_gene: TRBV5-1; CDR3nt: TGCGCCAGCAGCTTGACAGGGGTCGACGGGGAGCTGTTTTTT; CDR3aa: CASSLTGVDGELFF
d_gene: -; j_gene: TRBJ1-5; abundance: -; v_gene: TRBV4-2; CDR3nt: TGTGCCAGCAGATCGGGTGGGGGGGAGAATCAGCCCCAGCATTTT; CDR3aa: CASRSGGGENQPQHF
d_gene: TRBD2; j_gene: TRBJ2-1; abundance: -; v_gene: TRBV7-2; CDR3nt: TGTGCCAGCAGCTTAAGTAGGGGGGCTAGCGGGGGGGATGAGCAGTTCTTC; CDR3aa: CASSLSRGASGGDEQFF
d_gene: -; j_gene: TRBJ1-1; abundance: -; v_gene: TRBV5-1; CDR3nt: TGCGCCAGCAGCCCGGAGGGGGGAATGAACACTGAAGCTTTCTTT; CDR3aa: CASSPEGGMNTEAFF
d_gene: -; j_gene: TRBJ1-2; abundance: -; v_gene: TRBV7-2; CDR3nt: TGTGCCAGCAGCCATCAGCTCAACTATGGCTACACCTTC; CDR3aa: CASSHQLNYGYTF
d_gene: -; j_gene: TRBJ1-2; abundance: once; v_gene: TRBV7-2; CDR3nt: TGTGCCAGCAGTCCGGCGCGGGGGGCAACTAACTATGGCTACACCTTC; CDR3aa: CASSPARGATNYGYTF
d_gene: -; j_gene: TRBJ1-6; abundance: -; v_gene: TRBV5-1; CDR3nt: TGCGCCAGCAGCTTGGTTTTGGGGAATTCACCCCTCCACTTT; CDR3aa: CASSLVLGNSPLHF
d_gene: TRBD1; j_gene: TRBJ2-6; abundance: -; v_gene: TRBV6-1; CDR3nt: TGTGCCAGCAGTGGACCCACAGGGGCTGGGGCCAACGTCCTGACTTTC; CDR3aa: CASSGPTGAGANVLTF
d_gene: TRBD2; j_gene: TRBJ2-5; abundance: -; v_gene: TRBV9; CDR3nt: TGTGCCAGCAGCGGGGCTAGCGGTATCCGGACCCAGTACTTC; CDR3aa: CASSGASGIRTQYF
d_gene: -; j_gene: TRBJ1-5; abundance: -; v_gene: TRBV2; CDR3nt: TGTGCCAGCAGGACCCAGGGATCTAGCAATCAGCCCCAGCATTTT; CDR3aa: CASRTQGSSNQPQHF
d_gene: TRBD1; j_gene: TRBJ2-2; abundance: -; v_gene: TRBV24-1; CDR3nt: TGTGCCACCAGTGAACCCCCGGGACAGGGGGCGCGTACCGGGGAGCTGTTTTTT; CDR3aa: CATSEPPGQGARTGELFF
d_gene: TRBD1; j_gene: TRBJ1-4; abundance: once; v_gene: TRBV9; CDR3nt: TGTGCCAGCAGCCCGACAGGGGGCCATGAAAAACTGTTTTTT; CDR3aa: CASSPTGGHEKLFF
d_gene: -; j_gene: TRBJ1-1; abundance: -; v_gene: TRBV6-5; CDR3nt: TGTGCCAGCAGTTCCTGGGGCGCGGGAGCTTTCTTT; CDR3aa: CASSSWGAGAFF
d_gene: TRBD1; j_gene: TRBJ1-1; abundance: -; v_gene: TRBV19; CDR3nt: TGTGCCAGTAGTACCTCCGACAGGGGGGACACTGAAGCTTTCTTT; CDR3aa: CASSTSDRGDTEAFF